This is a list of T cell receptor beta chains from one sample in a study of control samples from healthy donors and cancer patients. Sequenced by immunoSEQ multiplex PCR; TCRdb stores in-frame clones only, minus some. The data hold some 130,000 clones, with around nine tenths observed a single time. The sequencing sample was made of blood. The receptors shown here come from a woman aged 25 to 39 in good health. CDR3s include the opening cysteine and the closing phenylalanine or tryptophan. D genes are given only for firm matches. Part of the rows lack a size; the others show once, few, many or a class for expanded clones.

CDR3 protein: CSVQRQANTGELFF; CDR3 DNA: TGCAGCGTTCAGCGGCAGGCGAACACCGGGGAGCTGTTTTTT; J gene: TRBJ2-2; V gene: TRBV29-1; D gene: .; clone size: .
CDR3 protein: CATSESRAPYEQYF; CDR3 DNA: TGTGCCACCAGTGAATCCCGGGCCCCCTACGAGCAGTACTTC; J gene: TRBJ2-7; V gene: TRBV24-1; D gene: .; clone size: .
CDR3 protein: CASSLGQMNTEAFF; CDR3 DNA: TGTGCCAGCAGCTTGGGACAGATGAACACTGAAGCTTTCTTT; J gene: TRBJ1-1; V gene: TRBV5-5; D gene: .; clone size: .
CDR3 protein: CASSLSWATGGYTF; CDR3 DNA: TGTGCCAGCAGTTTATCGTGGGCCACGGGAGGCTACACCTTC; J gene: TRBJ1-2; V gene: TRBV27; D gene: .; clone size: .
CDR3 protein: CASSSTDRGQGNTEAFF; CDR3 DNA: TGTGCCAGCAGCTCCACCGACAGGGGGCAGGGGAACACTGAAGCTTTCTTT; J gene: TRBJ1-1; V gene: TRBV5-6; D gene: TRBD1; clone size: .
CDR3 protein: CASTRDRGISGELFF; CDR3 DNA: TGTGCCAGCACTCGGGACAGGGGAATTTCCGGGGAGCTGTTTTTT; J gene: TRBJ2-2; V gene: TRBV3-1/TRBV3-2; D gene: TRBD1; clone size: .
CDR3 protein: CATSAFVQEQSTDTQYF; CDR3 DNA: TGTGCCACCAGTGCGTTCGTACAGGAGCAGAGCACAGATACGCAGTATTTT; J gene: TRBJ2-3; V gene: TRBV24-1; D gene: .; clone size: .
CDR3 protein: CASSSLLRDSPRAFF; CDR3 DNA: TGTGCCAGCAGCTCCCTCCTCAGGGATTCCCCCCGAGCTTTCTTT; J gene: TRBJ1-1; V gene: TRBV11-2; D gene: .; clone size: .
CDR3 protein: CASRNNPGQGVSTDQPQHF; CDR3 DNA: TGTGCCAGCAGAAACAACCCGGGACAGGGGGTAAGCACGGATCAGCCCCAGCATTTT; J gene: TRBJ1-5; V gene: TRBV2; D gene: TRBD1; clone size: few
CDR3 protein: CASSLALGGRLPYF; CDR3 DNA: TGTGCCAGCAGCTTAGCACTTGGGGGACGGCTTCCGTACTTC; J gene: TRBJ2-7; V gene: TRBV7-2; D gene: .; clone size: few
CDR3 protein: CASSFVQGPNSPLHF; CDR3 DNA: TGCGCCAGCAGCTTTGTCCAGGGACCCAATTCACCCCTCCACTTT; J gene: TRBJ1-6; V gene: TRBV5-1; D gene: .; clone size: .
CDR3 protein: CASSLEPGVGYEQYF; CDR3 DNA: TGCGCCAGCAGCTTGGAACCGGGGGTGGGGTACGAGCAGTACTTC; J gene: TRBJ2-7; V gene: TRBV5-1; D gene: .; clone size: .
CDR3 protein: CASSAGTGAEDGYGYTF; CDR3 DNA: TGTGCCAGCAGCGCCGGGACAGGGGCCGAGGATGGATATGGCTACACCTTC; J gene: TRBJ1-2; V gene: TRBV28; D gene: TRBD1; clone size: .
CDR3 protein: CASSSVLQGATNYGYTF; CDR3 DNA: TGTGCCAGCAGTTCAGTATTACAGGGGGCGACCAACTATGGCTACACCTTC; J gene: TRBJ1-2; V gene: TRBV7-2; D gene: TRBD1; clone size: .
CDR3 protein: CASSQGVSGNTIYF; CDR3 DNA: TGTGCCAGCAGTCAAGGGGTCTCTGGAAACACCATATATTTT; J gene: TRBJ1-3; V gene: TRBV7-7; D gene: .; clone size: .
CDR3 protein: CASSVAASGTHQETQYF; CDR3 DNA: TGTGCCAGCAGCGTAGCGGCTAGCGGGACCCATCAAGAGACCCAGTACTTC; J gene: TRBJ2-5; V gene: TRBV9; D gene: TRBD2; clone size: .
CDR3 protein: CASSSAGTGHFSGANVLTF; CDR3 DNA: TGCGCCAGCAGCTCAGCCGGGACAGGGCACTTCTCTGGGGCCAACGTCCTGACTTTC; J gene: TRBJ2-6; V gene: TRBV5-1; D gene: TRBD1; clone size: .
CDR3 protein: CASSFDPITGAEQYF; CDR3 DNA: TGTGCCAGCAGTTTTGACCCTATCACAGGGGCCGAGCAGTACTTC; J gene: TRBJ2-7; V gene: TRBV28; D gene: TRBD1; clone size: .
CDR3 protein: CASSMRPGLSYEQYF; CDR3 DNA: TGTGCCAGTAGTATGAGGCCAGGATTATCCTACGAGCAGTACTTC; J gene: TRBJ2-7; V gene: TRBV19; D gene: .; clone size: .
CDR3 protein: CASSLHAGTFNQPQHF; CDR3 DNA: TGTGCCAGCAGCTTACACGCTGGGACTTTCAATCAGCCCCAGCATTTT; J gene: TRBJ1-5; V gene: TRBV7-2; D gene: .; clone size: .
CDR3 protein: CASSLQGSNQPQHF; CDR3 DNA: TGTGCCAGCAGCCTACAAGGCTCCAATCAGCCCCAGCATTTT; J gene: TRBJ1-5; V gene: TRBV3-1/TRBV3-2; D gene: .; clone size: .
CDR3 protein: CAISERGPPTGELFF; CDR3 DNA: TGTGCCATCAGTGAGCGTGGGCCACCCACCGGGGAGCTGTTTTTT; J gene: TRBJ2-2; V gene: TRBV10-3; D gene: .; clone size: .
CDR3 protein: CASSLAVGQHNEQFF; CDR3 DNA: TGCGCCAGCAGCTTGGCCGTAGGACAGCACAATGAGCAGTTCTTC; J gene: TRBJ2-1; V gene: TRBV5-1; D gene: .; clone size: .
CDR3 protein: CASSSTREQFF; CDR3 DNA: TGTGCCAGCAGCTCCACCCGGGAGCAGTTCTTC; J gene: TRBJ2-1; V gene: TRBV11-1; D gene: .; clone size: .
CDR3 protein: CASSFLQAAGNTEAFF; CDR3 DNA: TGTGCCAGTAGTTTTCTACAGGCCGCGGGGAACACTGAAGCTTTCTTT; J gene: TRBJ1-1; V gene: TRBV19; D gene: .; clone size: .
CDR3 protein: CASSPRLRHTGELFF; CDR3 DNA: TGTGCCAGTTCTCCCAGGCTGCGACACACCGGGGAGCTGTTTTTT; J gene: TRBJ2-2; V gene: TRBV27; D gene: .; clone size: .
CDR3 protein: CAWSVQGGYTF; CDR3 DNA: TGTGCCTGGAGTGTACAGGGTGGCTACACCTTC; J gene: TRBJ1-2; V gene: TRBV30; D gene: .; clone size: once
CDR3 protein: CASSIAGNEQFF; CDR3 DNA: TGTGCCAGTAGTATAGCGGGTAATGAGCAGTTCTTC; J gene: TRBJ2-1; V gene: TRBV19; D gene: .; clone size: .
CDR3 protein: CASSLRTVDEQFF; CDR3 DNA: TGTGCCAGTAGTCTGAGGACAGTAGATGAGCAGTTCTTC; J gene: TRBJ2-1; V gene: TRBV19; D gene: .; clone size: .
CDR3 protein: CASSLGGGTEAFF; CDR3 DNA: TGTGCCAGCAGCTTAGGGGGGGGAACTGAAGCTTTCTTT; J gene: TRBJ1-1; V gene: TRBV7-2; D gene: .; clone size: .
CDR3 protein: CASSPIAGVSNEQFF; CDR3 DNA: TGTGCCAGCAGTCCTATAGCGGGAGTCTCTAATGAGCAGTTCTTC; J gene: TRBJ2-1; V gene: TRBV27; D gene: TRBD2; clone size: .
CDR3 protein: CAISERAGGTDTQYF; CDR3 DNA: TGTGCCATCAGTGAAAGGGCGGGAGGTACAGATACGCAGTATTTT; J gene: TRBJ2-3; V gene: TRBV10-3; D gene: TRBD2; clone size: .
CDR3 protein: CASSSGYNEQFF; CDR3 DNA: TGTGCCAGCAGCTCGGGCTACAATGAGCAGTTCTTC; J gene: TRBJ2-1; V gene: TRBV11-3; D gene: .; clone size: .
CDR3 protein: CASSLGLASAYEQYF; CDR3 DNA: TGTGCCAGCAGCTTGGGACTAGCGTCCGCCTACGAGCAGTACTTC; J gene: TRBJ2-7; V gene: TRBV13; D gene: TRBD2; clone size: .
CDR3 protein: CAWIRTGTKGYTF; CDR3 DNA: TGTGCCTGGATCAGGACAGGGACAAAAGGCTACACCTTC; J gene: TRBJ1-2; V gene: TRBV30; D gene: TRBD1; clone size: .
CDR3 protein: CASSQKGSPGETQYF; CDR3 DNA: TGTGCCAGCAGCCAGAAAGGGAGTCCGGGAGAGACCCAGTACTTC; J gene: TRBJ2-5; V gene: TRBV14; D gene: .; clone size: .
CDR3 protein: CASSGRAWASEKLFF; CDR3 DNA: TGTGCCAGCAGCGGCCGGGCCTGGGCTTCAGAAAAACTGTTTTTT; J gene: TRBJ1-4; V gene: TRBV5-6; D gene: .; clone size: few
CDR3 protein: CASSLRTGLNYGYTF; CDR3 DNA: TGTGCCAGCAGCCTCCGGACAGGGTTAAACTATGGCTACACCTTC; J gene: TRBJ1-2; V gene: TRBV7-2; D gene: TRBD1; clone size: .
CDR3 protein: CASGGPSFSTDTQYF; CDR3 DNA: TGTGCCAGTGGGGGACCCTCCTTTAGCACAGATACGCAGTATTTT; J gene: TRBJ2-3; V gene: TRBV9; D gene: .; clone size: .
CDR3 protein: CASSLAGSGSRETQYF; CDR3 DNA: TGCGCCAGCAGCTTGGCCGGCTCCGGGAGTAGGGAGACCCAGTACTTC; J gene: TRBJ2-5; V gene: TRBV5-1; D gene: .; clone size: .
CDR3 protein: CASSVGTGDIGGELFF; CDR3 DNA: TGTGCCAGCAGCGTAGGGACAGGGGATATCGGCGGGGAGCTGTTTTTT; J gene: TRBJ2-2; V gene: TRBV9; D gene: TRBD1; clone size: .
CDR3 protein: CATSRGGSNTEAFF; CDR3 DNA: TGTGCCACCAGCAGAGGTGGTTCGAACACTGAAGCTTTCTTT; J gene: TRBJ1-1; V gene: TRBV15; D gene: .; clone size: few
CDR3 protein: CAWNRDRGNTEAFF; CDR3 DNA: TGTGCCTGGAATAGGGACAGGGGGAACACTGAAGCTTTCTTT; J gene: TRBJ1-1; V gene: TRBV30; D gene: TRBD1; clone size: .
CDR3 protein: CASSTPGQQNTEAFF; CDR3 DNA: TGTGCCAGTAGTACCCCGGGACAGCAGAACACTGAAGCTTTCTTT; J gene: TRBJ1-1; V gene: TRBV19; D gene: TRBD1; clone size: .
CDR3 protein: CASSGTSGIVATYNEQFF; CDR3 DNA: TGCGCCAGCAGTGGGACTAGCGGGATAGTCGCTACCTACAATGAGCAGTTCTTC; J gene: TRBJ2-1; V gene: TRBV10-1; D gene: TRBD2; clone size: .
CDR3 protein: CASSSRGDNTEAFF; CDR3 DNA: TGTGCCAGCAGCTCTCGCGGGGATAACACTGAAGCTTTCTTT; J gene: TRBJ1-1; V gene: TRBV11-3; D gene: .; clone size: .
CDR3 protein: CASSSWEERTYEQYF; CDR3 DNA: TGCGCCAGCAGCTCATGGGAGGAGCGGACCTACGAGCAGTACTTC; J gene: TRBJ2-7; V gene: TRBV5-1; D gene: .; clone size: .
CDR3 protein: CASRGTDEKLFF; CDR3 DNA: TGTGCCAGCAGAGGGACCGATGAAAAACTGTTTTTT; J gene: TRBJ1-4; V gene: TRBV3-1/TRBV3-2; D gene: .; clone size: .